This TCR beta chain emerged from a study of PD-L1 blockade in urothelial cancer. The time point: pretreatment peripheral blood. Patients had locally advanced or metastatic urothelial carcinoma. Sample contribution per patient ranged from 1 to 8, covering pretreatment and on-treatment. Findings and limits, study-wide: Below-median pretreatment blood TCR clonality predicted better survival. Larger 3-week expansion of tumor-associated blood clones was seen in durable-benefit patients.

V was shortened by 7 bases and J by 8 bases, with 8 bases between the two germline ends. The CDR3 contains 10 residues. The germline V gene has CDR1 MDHEN and CDR2 SYDVKM. Using immunoSEQ multiplex PCR, the repertoire was profiled, and TCRdb retains in-frame clones only, with some absent. The sample yields fewer than 95,000 clones, around 84% seen once. Only a few counts were recorded for this clone. Its antigen is not identified. Sequencing used PBMCs, obtained around atezolizumab (anti-PD-L1) treatment. This chain uses TRBV28 with TRBJ1-2, with D uncertain. The receptor comes from a man aged 60 to 69 with urothelial cancer. CDR3: CASKLTGYTF. The CDR3 DNA sequence: TGTGCCAGCAAGCTAACGGGCTACACCTTC.